These 22 T cell receptor beta chains originate from one sample sequenced in a study of control samples from healthy donors and cancer patients. The method was immunoSEQ multiplex PCR; TCRdb's version includes in-frame clones alone and lacks a portion of them. The table shows tens of thousands of clones, with 85% to 90% occurring only once. Sample: PBMCs. The receptor source for this set is a woman aged 55-70 years with head and neck cancer.

The genes are TRBV5-4 and TRBJ2-1; D perhaps matches TRBD2 (6 bases). V was pared by 5 bases and J by 0 bases, with 21 bases between. The germline V gene encodes CDR1 SGHNT and CDR2 YYREEE (reference sequence). The CDR3 totals 18 residues. CDR3 coding DNA: TGTGCCAGCAGTCACCGGACTACTCCGATGAGCTCCTACAATGAGCAGTTCTTC. Protein product: CASSHRTTPMSSYNEQFF.

V is TRBV27 and J is TRBJ1-5; 8 bases map to TRBD1. V lost 6 bases and J lost 3; bases outside the gene matches: 10. This CDR3 is 16 amino acids long. Germline V gene data show CDR1 as MNHEY and CDR2 as SMNVEV (reference sequence). The CDR3 spells CASRSGQATNNQPQHF. The CDR3 DNA sequence: TGTGCCAGCAGATCGGGACAGGCTACCAACAATCAGCCCCAGCATTTT.

The chain has TRBV10-3 and TRBJ2-1; 10 nucleotides agree with TRBD2. CDR3 length: 16 amino acids. V lost 4 bases and J lost 5; bases outside the gene matches: 8. Germline CDR1 reads ENHRY; CDR2 reads SYGVKD. CDR3 amino acids: CAISGSVAGGHNEQFF. In DNA, the CDR3 is TGTGCCATCAGTGGGTCCGTAGCGGGAGGCCACAATGAGCAGTTCTTC.

The chain couples TRBV6-5 to TRBJ2-7, with 8 bases fitting TRBD2. The ends lost 6 bases at V and 5 bases at J; junction bases unmatched: 12. Germline V CDR1 and CDR2: MNHEY, SVGAGI. The CDR3 has 15 residues. The CDR3 nucleotides are TGTGCCAGCAGATTTCCAGCGGGAGTAATCGACGAGCAGTACTTC. Its protein is CASRFPAGVIDEQYF.

The CDR3 nucleotides read TGTGCCAGCAGTCCCCTGGGGGCCGAGCAGTACTTC. This codes for CASSPLGAEQYF. The chain has TRBV6-6 and TRBJ2-7; D possibly corresponds to TRBD1 (6 bases). This CDR3 spans 12 amino acids. Trimming cost V 5 bases and J 6 bases, with 11 bases left between them. The germline V gene has CDR1 MNHNY and CDR2 SVGAGI (reference sequence).

J is TRBJ1-5 and V is TRBV5-8; 7 bases are a match to TRBD1. This CDR3 has 15 residues. Unmatched junction bases numbered 4, after V lost 0 bases and J lost 4 bases. Germline lookup yields CDR1 SGHTS and CDR2 YDEGEE. The CDR3 nucleotides read TGTGCCAGCAGCTTGGAAGGACAGGAAAATCAGCCCCAGCATTTT. As protein: CASSLEGQENQPQHF.

The V gene is TRBV7-2, the J gene TRBJ1-2, with D unresolved. The CDR3 is 13 amino acids. Germline loops: CDR1 SGHTA, CDR2 FQGNSA. V dropped 1 base and J dropped 2 bases, with 5 bases sitting between them. CDR3 in amino acids: CASSLDINYGYTF. The CDR3 nucleotides are TGTGCCAGCAGCTTAGACATAAACTATGGCTACACCTTC.

The chain links TRBV12-3 or TRBV12-4 to TRBJ1-5; tentative D call: TRBD1 (5 bases). V lost 7 bases to trimming and J lost 5 bases, with 12 bases between them. This CDR3 comprises 13 residues. The CDR3 nucleotides read TGTGCCAGCAAAGATCTGGGGGATCAGCCCCAGCATTTT. Translated: CASKDLGDQPQHF.

The chain employs TRBV5-4 and TRBJ2-7; 14 bases agree with TRBD2. Germline V CDR1 and CDR2: SGHNT, YYREEE (reference sequence). The CDR3 is 16 amino acids. V lost 4 bases to trimming and J lost 5 bases; unmatched junction nucleotides: 8. CDR3 loop: CASSRLAGGLRDEQYF. The CDR3 DNA reads as TGTGCCAGCAGCCGACTAGCGGGAGGGCTCAGGGACGAGCAGTACTTC.

The rearrangement links TRBV27 to TRBJ1-5, with 7 bases lining up with TRBD1. Germline values: CDR1 MNHEY, CDR2 SMNVEV (reference sequence). J was trimmed by 7 bases and V by 2 bases; bases with no gene match: 17. This CDR3 contains 18 residues. The CDR3 bases are TGTGCCAGCAGTTTACCACTTCCTACAGGGGCCGATCCCCAGCCCCAGCATTTT. Protein product: CASSLPLPTGADPQPQHF.

This chain uses TRBV6-5 with TRBJ2-7; 9 nucleotides align to TRBD1. J was trimmed by 5 bases and V by 2 bases; bases with no gene match: 4. Germline V CDR1 and CDR2: MNHEY, SVGAGI. There are 14 residues in the CDR3. DNA for the CDR3: TGTGCCAGCAGTTACCGGACAGGGGAAGACGAGCAGTACTTC. Encoded protein: CASSYRTGEDEQYF.

The V gene is TRBV29-1, the J gene TRBJ2-3; 9 bases agree with TRBD2. The CDR3 covers 11 residues. The V segment lost 4 bases and the J segment 14 bases; nucleotides outside the gene matches: 7. CDR1 is SQVTM and CDR2 is ANQGSEA in the germline V gene. The CDR3 DNA reads TGCAGCGTTGTCCTAGCGGGACGGAGGTATTTT. Its translation is CSVVLAGRRYF.

This clone turned up a few times. The V and J genes are TRBV3-1 (or the pseudogene TRBV3-2) and TRBJ2-1; 8 bases fit TRBD2. The germline CDR1 and CDR2 sequences are LGHDT and YNNKEL (reference sequence). V dropped 2 bases and J dropped 9; count of bases not matched to a gene: 12. This CDR3 contains 16 residues. The CDR3 DNA reads TGTGCCAGCAGCCAACTCCCCACAGCGGGAGTGTCTGAGCAGTTCTTC. It specifies CASSQLPTAGVSEQFF.

The chain combines TRBV27 with TRBJ1-4; D remains unclear. CDR3 size: 14 residues. Germline values: CDR1 MNHEY, CDR2 SMNVEV (reference sequence). V lost 7 bases, J lost 0 bases, and 9 bases lay in between. The CDR3 sequence: CASKAGATNEKLFF. CDR3 bases: TGTGCCAGCAAGGCCGGGGCAACTAATGAAAAACTGTTTTTT.

This clone was seen a single time. This sequence joins TRBV7-3 and TRBJ2-7; perhaps TRBD1 as D (5 bases). V lost 0 bases to trimming and J lost 4 bases, with 13 bases between them. This CDR3 comprises 15 residues. Germline V gives CDR1 SGHTA, CDR2 FQGTGA. The DNA for the CDR3 is TGTGCCAGCAGCTTAACAGGGGCTAGTGGTTACGAGCAGTACTTC. Its protein product is CASSLTGASGYEQYF.

V gene TRBV27 combines with J gene TRBJ2-6; D uncertain. Deletions cut 2 bases from V and 2 bases from J, with 13 bases between. Germline-derived CDR1 and CDR2 are MNHEY and SMNVEV (reference sequence). This CDR3 is built from 17 residues. CDR3 sequence reads: CASSLGLPRTGANVLTF. Written as DNA, the CDR3 is TGTGCCAGCAGTTTAGGGCTTCCGCGGACTGGGGCCAACGTCCTGACTTTC. The entire variable domain, with the rest obtained from reference TRBV27 and TRBJ2-6, is as follows: EAQVTQNPRYLITVTGKKLTVTCSQNMNHEYMSWYRQDPGLGLRQIYYSMNVEVTDKGDVPEGYKVSRKEKRNFPLILESPSPNQTSLYFCASSLGLPRTGANVLTFGAGSRLTVL.

The gene calls are TRBV4-3 and TRBJ2-5, with D uncertain. CDR1 LGHNA and CDR2 YSLEER come from the germline V gene. Between the trimmed V and J ends, which lost 0 bases and 2 bases, there was a span of 10 bases. This CDR3 is built from 15 residues. CDR3 protein: CASSQDLARQETQYF. CDR3 coding DNA: TGCGCCAGCAGCCAAGATCTTGCCAGACAAGAGACCCAGTACTTC.

V gene TRBV6-2 or TRBV6-3 combines with J gene TRBJ2-7; weak D call: TRBD2 (5 bases). Trimming took off 5 bases at V and 6 bases at J, with 17 bases between the two ends. CDR1 is MNHEY and CDR2 is SVGEGT in the germline V gene. The length of the CDR3 is 14 residues. This CDR3 reads CASSQLVAPGEQYF. For the CDR3, the DNA is TGTGCCAGCAGTCAACTAGTCGCCCCAGGCGAGCAGTACTTC.

This rearrangement joins TRBV6-6 to TRBJ2-3; D gene unclear. V lost 7 bases to trimming and J lost 2 bases, with 16 bases between them. Germline assignment: CDR1 MNHNY and CDR2 SVGAGI (reference sequence). The CDR3 is 15 residues long. CDR3 DNA sequence: TGTGCCAGCACCAACGCAGGAAGGCTCACAGATACGCAGTATTTT. It translates to CASTNAGRLTDTQYF.

The chain carries TRBV14 and TRBJ2-2, with D unclear. Germline values: CDR1 SGHDN, CDR2 FVKESK. CDR3 length: 16 residues. Trimming took off 0 bases at V and 4 bases at J, with 12 bases between the two ends. CDR3 in amino acids: CASSQDWPGITGELFF. In DNA form, the CDR3 reads TGTGCCAGCAGCCAAGATTGGCCGGGTATCACCGGGGAGCTGTTTTTT.

The V call is TRBV25-1, the J call TRBJ2-5; 7 nucleotides line up with TRBD1. The germline CDR1 and CDR2 sequences are MGHDK and SYGVNS. Losses at the gene ends were 6 bases for V and 5 bases for J; bases not matched to a gene: 9. CDR3 length equals 14 residues. CDR3 nucleotides: TGTGCCAGCAGCCCAATCGACAGGGATGAGACCCAGTACTTC. Translated: CASSPIDRDETQYF.

The V gene is TRBV20-1, the J gene TRBJ2-3; TRBD1 might be the D (5 bases). The germline gives CDR1 DFQATT, CDR2 SNEGSKA (reference sequence). V dropped 6 bases and J dropped 2 bases, with 6 bases sitting between them. The CDR3 runs 11 residues. The CDR3 DNA reads as TGCAGTGCCAGGGCCACAGATACGCAGTATTTT. It yields the protein CSARATDTQYF.